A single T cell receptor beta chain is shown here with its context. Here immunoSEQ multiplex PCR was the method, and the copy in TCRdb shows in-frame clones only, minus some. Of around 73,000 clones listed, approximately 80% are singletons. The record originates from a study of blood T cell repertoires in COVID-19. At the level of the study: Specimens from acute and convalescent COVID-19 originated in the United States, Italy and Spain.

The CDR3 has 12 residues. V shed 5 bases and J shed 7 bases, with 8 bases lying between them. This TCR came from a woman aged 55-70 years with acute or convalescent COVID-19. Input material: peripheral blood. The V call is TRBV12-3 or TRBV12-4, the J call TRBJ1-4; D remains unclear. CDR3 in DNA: TGTGCCAGCAGTCCTGCGCGTGAAAAACTGTTTTTT. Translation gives CASSPAREKLFF.